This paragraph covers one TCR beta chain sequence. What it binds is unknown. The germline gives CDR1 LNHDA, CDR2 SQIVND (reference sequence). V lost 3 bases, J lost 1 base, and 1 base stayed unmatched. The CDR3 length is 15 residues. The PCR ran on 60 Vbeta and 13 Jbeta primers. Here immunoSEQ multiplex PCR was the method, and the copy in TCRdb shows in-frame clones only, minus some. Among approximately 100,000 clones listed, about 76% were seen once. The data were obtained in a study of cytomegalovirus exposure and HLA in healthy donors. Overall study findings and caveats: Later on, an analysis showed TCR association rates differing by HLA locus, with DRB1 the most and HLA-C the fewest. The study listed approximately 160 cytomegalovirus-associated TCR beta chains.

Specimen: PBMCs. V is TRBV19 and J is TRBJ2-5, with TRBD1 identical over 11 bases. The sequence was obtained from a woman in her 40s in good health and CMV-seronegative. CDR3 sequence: CASSMGTGGQETQYF. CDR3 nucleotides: TGTGCCAGTAGTATGGGGACAGGGGGCCAAGAGACCCAGTACTTC.